Described below is a single T cell receptor beta chain sequence and its context. This specimen belongs to a study of long-term antiretroviral therapy in people with HIV. An immunoSEQ assay, version v3.0, was performed at survey level. Only in-frame clones appear in the TCRdb table, and some are missing; sequencing was by immunoSEQ multiplex PCR. Of some 10,000 clones listed, 80% to 90% are singletons. V was trimmed by 0 bases and J by 3 bases, leaving 6 bases between them. There are 13 residues in the CDR3. From germline, CDR1 is SGHNT and CDR2 YYREEE (reference sequence). The sequences come from unsorted PBMCs, collected 0.7 years after starting antiretroviral therapy. The J gene is TRBJ1-1, the V gene TRBV5-4, with D unresolved. The receptor was derived from a man in his forties with HIV. The CDR3, as DNA: TGTGCCAGCAGCTTGGACGCCTACACTGAAGCTTTCTTT. Its protein product is CASSLDAYTEAFF.